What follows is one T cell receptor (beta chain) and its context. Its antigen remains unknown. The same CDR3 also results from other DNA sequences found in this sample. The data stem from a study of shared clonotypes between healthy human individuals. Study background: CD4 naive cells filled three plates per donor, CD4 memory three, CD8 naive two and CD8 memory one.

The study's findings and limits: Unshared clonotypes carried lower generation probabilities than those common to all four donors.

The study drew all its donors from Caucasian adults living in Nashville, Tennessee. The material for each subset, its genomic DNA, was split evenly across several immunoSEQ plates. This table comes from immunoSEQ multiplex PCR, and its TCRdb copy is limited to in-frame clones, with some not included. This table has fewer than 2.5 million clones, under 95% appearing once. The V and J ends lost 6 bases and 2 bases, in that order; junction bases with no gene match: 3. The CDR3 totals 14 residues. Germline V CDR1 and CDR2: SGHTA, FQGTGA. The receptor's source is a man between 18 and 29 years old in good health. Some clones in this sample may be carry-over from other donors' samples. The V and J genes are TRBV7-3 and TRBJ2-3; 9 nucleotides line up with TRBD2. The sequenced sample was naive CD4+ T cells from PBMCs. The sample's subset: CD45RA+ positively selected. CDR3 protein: CASSLAGATDTQYF. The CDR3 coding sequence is TGTGCCAGCAGTTTAGCGGGAGCCACAGATACGCAGTATTTT.